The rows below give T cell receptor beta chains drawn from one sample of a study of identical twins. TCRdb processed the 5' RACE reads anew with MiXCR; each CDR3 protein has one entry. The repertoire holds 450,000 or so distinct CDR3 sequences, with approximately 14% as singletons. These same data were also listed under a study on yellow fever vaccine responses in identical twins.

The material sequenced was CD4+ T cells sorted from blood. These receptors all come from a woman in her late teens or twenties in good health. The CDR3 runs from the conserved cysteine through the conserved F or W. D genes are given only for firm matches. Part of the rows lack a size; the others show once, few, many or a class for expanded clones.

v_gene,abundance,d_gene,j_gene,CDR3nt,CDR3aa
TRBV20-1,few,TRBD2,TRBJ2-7,TGCAGTGCTAGCCCTAGCGGCCCCTACGAGCAGTACTTC,CSASPSGPYEQYF
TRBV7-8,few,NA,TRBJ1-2,TGTGCCAGCAGCCCCAGACCGGACTATGGCTACACCTTC,CASSPRPDYGYTF
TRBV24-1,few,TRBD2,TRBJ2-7,TGTGCCACCAGTGATTCGGGACTAGCCAACTACGAGCAGTACTTC,CATSDSGLANYEQYF
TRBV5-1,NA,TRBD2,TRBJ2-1,TGCGCCAGCAGCTTCCAACCTAGCGGGGGGGACAATGAGCAGTTCTTC,CASSFQPSGGDNEQFF
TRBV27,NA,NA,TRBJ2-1,TGTGCCAGCAGCGGAACAGGGTGGGGTGAGCAGTTCTTC,CASSGTGWGEQFF
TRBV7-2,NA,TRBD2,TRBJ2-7,TGTGCCAGCAGCAACCGACTAGCGGGCTCGGGCGAGCAGTACTTC,CASSNRLAGSGEQYF
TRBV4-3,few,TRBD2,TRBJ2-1,TGCGCCAGCAGCCAGGAAAGCGGGGTCCTCTACAATGAGCAGTTCTTC,CASSQESGVLYNEQFF
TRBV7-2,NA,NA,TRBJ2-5,TGTGCCAGCAGCTCAGAGGGTCGGGGGCCAGAGACCCAGTACTTC,CASSSEGRGPETQYF
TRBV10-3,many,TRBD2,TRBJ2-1,TGTGCCATCAGTGAGTCGGGACTAGCGGGATCCTACAATGAGCAGTTCTTC,CAISESGLAGSYNEQFF
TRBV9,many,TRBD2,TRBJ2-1,TGTGCCAGCAGCGTAGGGACTAGCGGGGGCGAGGGTGAGCAGTTCTTC,CASSVGTSGGEGEQFF
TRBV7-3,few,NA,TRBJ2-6,TGTGCCAGCAGCTCCACAAAGGGCCTGGCTGGGGCCAACGTCCTGACTTTC,CASSSTKGLAGANVLTF
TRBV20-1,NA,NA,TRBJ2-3,TGCAGTGCTAGAGGCCAAACAGGGGGGGGCAGAGATACGCAGTATTTT,CSARGQTGGGRDTQYF
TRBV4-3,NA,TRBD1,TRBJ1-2,TGCGCCAGCAGCCAAGCCGACAGGGCGATCTATGGCTACACCTTC,CASSQADRAIYGYTF
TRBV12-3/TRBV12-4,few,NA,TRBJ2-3,TGTGCCAGCAGTCCTGGGGCACGCGATACGCAGTATTTT,CASSPGARDTQYF
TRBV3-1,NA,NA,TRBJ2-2,TGTGCCAGCAGCCCCCGTGGACTAAAGAACACCGGGGAGCTGTTTTTT,CASSPRGLKNTGELFF
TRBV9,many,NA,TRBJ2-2,TGTGCCAGCAGCTCGGGCCAGTCCGGGGAGCTGTTTTTT,CASSSGQSGELFF
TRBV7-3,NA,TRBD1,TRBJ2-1,TGTGCCAGCAGCTCGGGACAGGGCCACAATGAGCAGTTCTTC,CASSSGQGHNEQFF
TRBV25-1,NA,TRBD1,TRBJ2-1,TGTGCCAGCAGGGGACAGGGTGTATACAATGAGCAGTTCTTC,CASRGQGVYNEQFF
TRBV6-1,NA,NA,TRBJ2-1,TGTGCCAGCAGCCAGGACAGATCTAATGAGCAGTTCTTC,CASSQDRSNEQFF
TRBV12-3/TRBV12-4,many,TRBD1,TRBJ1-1,TGTGCCAGCAGTTACGGACAGGGGCGGTACACTGAAGCTTTCTTT,CASSYGQGRYTEAFF
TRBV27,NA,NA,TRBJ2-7,TGTGCCAGCAGTGACAGAATCGAGCAGTACTTC,CASSDRIEQYF
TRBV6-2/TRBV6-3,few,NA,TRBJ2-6,TGTGCCAGCAGTTACTGGGGACCCGGGGCCAACGTCCTGACTTTC,CASSYWGPGANVLTF
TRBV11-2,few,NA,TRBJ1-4,TGTGCCAGCAGCTTTGACGGTACAACTAATGAAAAACTGTTTTTT,CASSFDGTTNEKLFF
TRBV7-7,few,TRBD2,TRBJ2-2,TGTGCTAGCAGCTTAATCGCGGGGGGATCCGGGGAGCTGTTTTTT,CASSLIAGGSGELFF
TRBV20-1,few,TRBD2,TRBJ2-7,TGCAGTGCTAGAGATCGGGCTAGCGGGGCATACGAGCAGTACTTC,CSARDRASGAYEQYF
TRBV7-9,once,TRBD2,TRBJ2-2,TGTGCCAGCAGCTTACCGGGACTAGCGGCAGGCGGGGAGCTGTTTTTT,CASSLPGLAAGGELFF
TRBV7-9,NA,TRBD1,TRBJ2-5,TGTGCCAGCAGCTTAGCTAGGGACAGGGGGAAAGAGACCCAGTACTTC,CASSLARDRGKETQYF
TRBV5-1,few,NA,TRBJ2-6,TGCGCCAGCAGCGGACTAGGGGGCGCAGGGGCCAACGTCCTGACTTTC,CASSGLGGAGANVLTF
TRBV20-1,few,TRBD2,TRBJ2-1,TGCAGTGCTAGGGGACCTAGCGGGAGCAGGGTTGCGAAGTTCTTC,CSARGPSGSRVAKFF
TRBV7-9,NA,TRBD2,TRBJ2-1,TGTGCCAGCAATTTTGCGGGAGGGGGTTATGAGCAGTTCTTC,CASNFAGGGYEQFF
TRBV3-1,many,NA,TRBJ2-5,TGTGCCAGCAGCCAAGCGGGGACCCAGTACTTC,CASSQAGTQYF
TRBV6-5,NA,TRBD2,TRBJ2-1,TGTGCCAGCAGTTACTCGGCGGGAGAACGCTACAATGAGCAGTTCTTC,CASSYSAGERYNEQFF
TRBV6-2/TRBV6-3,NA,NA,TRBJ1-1,TGTGCCAGCAAAGAACGGACAGTGCGAGGCACTGAAGCTTTCTTT,CASKERTVRGTEAFF
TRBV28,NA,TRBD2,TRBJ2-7,TGTGCCAGCAGTCGGGGGGGACTCGCCTACGAGCAGTACTTC,CASSRGGLAYEQYF
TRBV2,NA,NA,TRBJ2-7,TGTGCCAGCAGGCCCACGGGATTCCGATCCGCGCAGTACTTC,CASRPTGFRSAQYF